Given below is one T cell receptor (beta chain) in context. Its antigen is undetermined. Libraries were prepared by immunoSEQ multiplex PCR; TCRdb keeps only in-frame clonotypes and omits some of them. Of 350,000 to 500,000 clones in the sample, about 90% were seen once. The entry originates in a study of Ad26.COV2.S vaccination and SARS-CoV-2 variants. Background on the study: Recipients of Ad26.COV2.S got it intramuscularly, once or twice 56 days apart.

Indicated treatment: around 19 received Ad26.COV2.S at low or high dose, single or two shots; roughly 5 received placebo; per-sample allocation not given. On day 63 after the first injection, vaccine and placebo recipients gave samples. The germline V gene encodes CDR1 SGHRS and CDR2 YFSETQ. This CDR3 is built from 17 residues. Trimming at V came to 3 bases and at J to 0 bases, leaving 5 bases not matched to a gene. General observations from the study: Non-spike TCR breadth showed similarity between vaccine and placebo recipients.

Here the sequenced sample was peripheral blood, taken in a trial of Ad26.COV2.S vaccine versus placebo. The TCR originated in a person aged 18-60 years who received the Ad26.COV2.S COVID-19 vaccine or a placebo. V is TRBV5-1 and J is TRBJ2-1; 11 bases align to TRBD2. The CDR3 region is CASSWGLAASSYNEQFF. DNA for the CDR3: TGCGCCAGCAGCTGGGGACTAGCGGCGAGCTCCTACAATGAGCAGTTCTTC. The variable domain in full, completed from reference TRBV5-1 and TRBJ2-1, reads KAGVTQTPRYLIKTRGQQVTLSCSPISGHRSVSWYQQTPGQGLQFLFEYFSETQRNKGNFPGRFSGRQFSNSRSEMNVSTLELGDSALYLCASSWGLAASSYNEQFFGPGTRLTVL.